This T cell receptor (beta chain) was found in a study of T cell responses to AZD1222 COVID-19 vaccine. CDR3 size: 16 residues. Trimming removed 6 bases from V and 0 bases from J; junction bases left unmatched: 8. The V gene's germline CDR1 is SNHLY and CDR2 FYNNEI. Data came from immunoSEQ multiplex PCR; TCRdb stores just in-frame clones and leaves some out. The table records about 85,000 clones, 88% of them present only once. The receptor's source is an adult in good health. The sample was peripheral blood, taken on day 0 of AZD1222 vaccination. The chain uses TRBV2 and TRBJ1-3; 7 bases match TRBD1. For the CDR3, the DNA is TGTGCCAGCAGAACCGGACAGGCGATCTCTGGAAACACCATATATTTT. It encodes CASRTGQAISGNTIYF.